This TCR beta chain was identified during a study of regulatory T cells in long-lasting Graves disease. As for the study in general: Persistent Graves' disease denoted over 5 years of antithyroid drugs plus positive TSH receptor antibodies.

Arm-PCR of CDR3 regions and iRepertoire HTBI primers were used to build TCR beta libraries. TCRdb re-derived calls from the multiplex PCR reads in MiXCR, one entry per CDR3 protein. Altogether over 300,000 distinct CDR3 sequences are present, 15% to 20% being singletons, with the ten largest covering 29%. The time point denotes: persistent/refractory GD, antithyroid drugs over 5 years with positive TRAb. Making the TCR library involved RNA that had been extracted from PBMCs. In Xi'an, China, an endocrinology department was the source of patients. Study-wide points: Accuracy was perhaps lowered by the small sample size.

This clonotype was observed at least ten times. Its antigen remains unidentified. There are 14 residues in the CDR3. V was shortened by 4 bases and J by 4 bases, with 13 bases between the two germline ends. The germline V gene encodes CDR1 SGHNT and CDR2 YENEEA. This clonotype was obtained from a female donor with Graves disease. The chain joins TRBV11-3 to TRBJ1-1; D is uncertain. The sequenced sample was peripheral blood mononuclear cells (PBMCs), obtained when the disease was refractory, from a patient treated with antithyroid drugs. The CDR3 DNA is TGTGCCAGCAGCTGGACCAGGACGATCACTGAAGCTTTCTTT. This codes for CASSWTRTITEAFF.